This TCR beta chain was documented in a study of T-cell memory formation after mild COVID-19. As concerns this clonotype: As yet, its antigen is unknown.

Each CDR3 protein gets one entry after TCRdb re-called the 5' RACE reads with MiXCR. The repertoire holds under 450,000 distinct CDR3 sequences, with less than 25% as singletons. Study-level points and caveats: CD4+ contracting clones lay mainly in CM and EM, CD8+ ones in EMRA.

Sequencing was done on a sample of PBMCs or a T cell subset sorted from them (not recorded which). This clonotype was obtained from an adult woman who had mild COVID-19 (a few samples of this study predate the infection). Cell type and time point are not known.

The CDR3 here is CAWGNSGNTIYF. CDR3 sequence (DNA): TGTGCCTGGGGGAACTCTGGAAACACCATATATTTT. V is TRBV30 and J is TRBJ1-3, with unresolved D. In germline, CDR1 is GTSNPN, CDR2 SVGIG (reference sequence). V was clipped by 5 bases and J by 0 bases, with 5 bases between them. This CDR3 comprises 12 residues.